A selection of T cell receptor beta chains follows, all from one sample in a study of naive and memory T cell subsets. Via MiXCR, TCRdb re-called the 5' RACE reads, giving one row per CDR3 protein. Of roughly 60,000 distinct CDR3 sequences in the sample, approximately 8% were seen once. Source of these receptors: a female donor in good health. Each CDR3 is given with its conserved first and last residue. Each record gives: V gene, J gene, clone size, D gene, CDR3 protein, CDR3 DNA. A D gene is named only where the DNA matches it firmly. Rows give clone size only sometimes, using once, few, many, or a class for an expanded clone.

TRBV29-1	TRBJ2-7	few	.	CSVSFTRGGNEQYF	TGCAGCGTTTCCTTCACCAGGGGAGGGAACGAGCAGTACTTC
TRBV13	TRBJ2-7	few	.	CASSMRGEQYF	TGTGCCAGCAGCATGCGCGGAGAGCAGTACTTC
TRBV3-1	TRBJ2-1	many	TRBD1	CASNRQGAHNEQFF	TGTGCCAGCAACCGACAGGGGGCCCACAATGAGCAGTTCTTC
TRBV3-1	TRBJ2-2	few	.	CASSQGQVTNTGELFF	TGTGCCAGCAGCCAAGGACAGGTGACGAACACCGGGGAGCTGTTTTTT
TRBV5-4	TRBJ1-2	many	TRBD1	CASSSGTESFNYGYTF	TGTGCCAGCAGCTCCGGGACAGAGTCCTTTAACTATGGCTACACCTTC
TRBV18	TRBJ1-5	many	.	CASSPRDSNQPQHF	TGTGCCAGCTCACCGAGGGACAGCAATCAGCCCCAGCATTTT
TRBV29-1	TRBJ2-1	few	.	CSVAPLNHNEQFF	TGCAGCGTCGCACCGTTGAATCACAATGAGCAGTTCTTC
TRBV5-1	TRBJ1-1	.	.	CASSLVPGKQYTEAFF	TGCGCCAGCAGCTTGGTCCCGGGCAAACAATACACTGAAGCTTTCTTT
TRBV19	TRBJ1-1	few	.	CASSIYGGANTEAFF	TGTGCCAGTAGTATATATGGTGGGGCGAACACTGAAGCTTTCTTT
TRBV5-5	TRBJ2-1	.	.	CASSFGGRGSHNEQFF	TGTGCCAGCAGCTTTGGGGGGCGAGGTTCCCACAATGAGCAGTTCTTC
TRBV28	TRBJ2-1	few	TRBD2	CASSRGGGPYNEQFF	TGTGCCAGCAGTCGGGGGGGGGGACCCTACAATGAGCAGTTCTTC
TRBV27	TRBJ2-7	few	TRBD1	CASGQGRSSYEQYF	TGTGCCAGCGGACAGGGACGGAGCTCCTACGAGCAGTACTTC
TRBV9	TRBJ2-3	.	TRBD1	CASSYSGGWTDTQYF	TGTGCCAGCAGCTACTCAGGGGGATGGACAGATACGCAGTATTTT
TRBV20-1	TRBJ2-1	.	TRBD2	CSARDGGGPGGGNEQFF	TGCAGTGCTAGAGACGGCGGGGGGCCGGGGGGTGGCAATGAGCAGTTCTTC
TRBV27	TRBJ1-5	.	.	CASSWRGIGQPQHF	TGTGCCAGCAGTTGGCGGGGGATCGGGCAGCCCCAGCATTTT
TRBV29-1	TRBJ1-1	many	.	CSAKQVLNTEAFF	TGCAGCGCAAAACAGGTCTTGAACACTGAAGCTTTCTTT
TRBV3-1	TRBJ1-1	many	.	CASSPQGYAEAFF	TGTGCCAGCAGCCCACAGGGTTACGCTGAAGCTTTCTTT
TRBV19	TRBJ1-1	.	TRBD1	CASRIGQGRTEAFF	TGTGCCAGTAGAATAGGACAGGGTAGGACTGAAGCTTTCTTT
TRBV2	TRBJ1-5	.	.	CASSNHRTPGENQPQHF	TGTGCCAGCAGTAATCATAGGACTCCGGGAGAAAATCAGCCCCAGCATTTT
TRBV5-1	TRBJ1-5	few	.	CASSLVPGVNQPQHF	TGCGCCAGCAGCTTGGTGCCGGGGGTCAATCAGCCCCAGCATTTT
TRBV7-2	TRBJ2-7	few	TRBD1	CASSSGQEAYEQYF	TGTGCCAGCAGCTCGGGACAGGAGGCCTACGAGCAGTACTTC
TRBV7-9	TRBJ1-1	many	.	CASSPLANTEAFF	TGTGCCAGCAGCCCACTAGCGAACACTGAAGCTTTCTTT
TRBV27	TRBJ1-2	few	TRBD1	CASRTGGLNYGYTF	TGTGCCAGCAGAACAGGGGGCCTAAACTATGGCTACACCTTC
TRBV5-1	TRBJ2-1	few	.	CASSFGGRLYNEQFF	TGCGCCAGCAGCTTCGGCGGGCGGCTTTACAATGAGCAGTTCTTC
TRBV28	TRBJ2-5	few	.	CASSPKGGEETQYF	TGTGCCAGCAGCCCCAAGGGCGGGGAAGAGACCCAGTACTTC
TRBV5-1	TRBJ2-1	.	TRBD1	CASSLDGQGSDEQFF	TGCGCCAGCAGCTTGGATGGACAGGGTTCCGATGAGCAGTTCTTC
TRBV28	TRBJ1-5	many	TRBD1	CASSSPTGYNQPQHF	TGTGCCAGCAGTTCTCCGACAGGGTATAATCAGCCCCAGCATTTT
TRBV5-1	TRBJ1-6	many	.	CASSGVDSPLHF	TGCGCCAGCAGTGGGGTGGATTCACCCCTCCACTTT
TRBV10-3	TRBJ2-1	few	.	CAISEILYNEQFF	TGTGCCATCAGTGAGATACTTTACAATGAGCAGTTCTTC
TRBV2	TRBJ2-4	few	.	CASRGNTGIAKNIQYF	TGTGCCAGCAGGGGGAATACAGGGATAGCCAAAAACATTCAGTACTTC
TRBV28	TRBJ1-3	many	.	CASSLPGNTIYF	TGTGCCAGCAGTTTACCCGGAAACACCATATATTTT
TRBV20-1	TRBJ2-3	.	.	CSATWGGTTDTQYF	TGCAGTGCCACATGGGGGGGGACAACAGATACGCAGTATTTT
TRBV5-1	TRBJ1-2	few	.	CASSLGTNYGYTF	TGCGCCAGCAGCTTGGGAACTAACTATGGCTACACCTTC
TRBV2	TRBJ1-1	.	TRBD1	CASRPGTGGSRNTEAFF	TGTGCCAGCAGGCCCGGGACAGGGGGCTCGAGAAACACTGAAGCTTTCTTT
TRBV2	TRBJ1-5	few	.	CASSEDGLSNQPQHF	TGTGCCAGCAGTGAAGATGGGTTGAGCAATCAGCCCCAGCATTTT
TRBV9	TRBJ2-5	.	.	CASSVIGASQETQYF	TGTGCCAGCAGCGTGATTGGGGCTAGCCAAGAGACCCAGTACTTC
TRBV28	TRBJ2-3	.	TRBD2	CASTTSWADTQYF	TGTGCCAGCACGACTAGCTGGGCAGATACGCAGTATTTT
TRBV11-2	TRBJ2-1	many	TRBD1	CASSLGWQGVAYNEQFF	TGTGCCAGCAGCTTAGGGTGGCAGGGGGTCGCGTACAATGAGCAGTTCTTC
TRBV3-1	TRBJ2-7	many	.	CASSQVREQYF	TGTGCCAGCAGCCAAGTAAGAGAGCAGTACTTC
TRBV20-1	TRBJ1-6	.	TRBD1	CSARGTVKGARTYNSPLHF	TGCAGTGCTAGAGGGACCGTAAAGGGGGCTAGGACCTATAATTCACCCCTCCACTTT
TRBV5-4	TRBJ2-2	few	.	CASSFGGLANTGELFF	TGTGCCAGCAGCTTTGGGGGCCTAGCGAACACCGGGGAGCTGTTTTTT